This TCR beta chain emerged from a study of T cells in localized non-small cell lung cancer. V shed 3 bases and J shed 5 bases, with 13 bases lying between them. Germline CDR1 is LNHDA and CDR2 is SQIVND (reference sequence). The CDR3 is 15 amino acids. Study-level results: Density of T cells in blood, when higher, went with longer overall survival. Sequencing involved a lone tumor region, leaving heterogeneity possible. Uninvolved adjacent lung had higher T cell clonality than tumor and all other tissues. Adjacent lung held a median approximately 50 of the top 100 tumor clones.

Comment on this clone: The antigen remains undetermined.

Here immunoSEQ multiplex PCR was the method, and the copy in TCRdb shows in-frame clones only, minus some. The repertoire consists of 20,000 to 25,000 clones, with roughly 90% occurring once and the leading ten covering over 6.5%. Sequenced here: peripheral blood, sampled before any cancer treatment. The source of this sequence is a male donor older than 55 with stage I squamous cell lung carcinoma. The chain is built from TRBV19 and TRBJ1-4, with D perhaps matching TRBD1 (5 bases). CDR3 DNA sequence: TGTGCCAGTAGTATCGGGGGGATGAGGAATGAAAAACTGTTTTTT. Its translation is CASSIGGMRNEKLFF. The full variable domain, completed using reference TRBV19 and TRBJ1-4, is DGGITQSPKYLFRKEGQNVTLSCEQNLNHDAMYWYRQDPGQGLRLIYYSQIVNDFQKGDIAEGYSVSREKKESFPLTVTSAQKNPTAFYLCASSIGGMRNEKLFFGSGTQLSVL.